One and the same sample provided the 8 T cell receptor beta chains below, sequenced in a study of CD8 T cells in Susac syndrome. Random hexamers were used to reverse transcribe the RNA input (about 0.5 to 1 ug). One entry per CDR3 protein, called by TCRdb with MiXCR from the immunoSEQ multiplex PCR reads. Among roughly 190,000 distinct CDR3 sequences listed, roughly 90% were seen once. The source material was CD4+ T cells from PBMCs. The receptors stem from a human donor with Susac syndrome.

The chain is built from TRBV2 and TRBJ2-3; 11 nucleotides line up with TRBD2. Germline trimming cut 3 bases from V and 1 base from J; bases unmatched to any gene: 3. CDR3 length equals 16 residues. Germline V lookup: CDR1 SNHLY, CDR2 FYNNEI. CDR3 region: CASSDGSGGGTDTQYF. In nucleotides, the CDR3 is TGTGCCAGCAGTGACGGTAGCGGGGGGGGCACAGATACGCAGTATTTT.

The V call is TRBV9, the J call TRBJ2-1, with 10 bases lining up with TRBD2. The germline V gene encodes CDR1 SGDLS and CDR2 YYNGEE. The trim removed 0 bases at V and 7 bases at J, leaving 13 bases unmatched. This CDR3 comprises 18 residues. CDR3 DNA: TGTGCCAGCAGCGTAGGTTCGGCTAGCGGGAGTCAATGGAATGAGCAGTTCTTC. Translated, it gives CASSVGSASGSQWNEQFF.

The V call is TRBV5-1, the J call TRBJ2-5, with a possible D match to TRBD1 (5 bases). Trimming cost V 4 bases and J 7 bases, with 14 bases left between them. The CDR3 loop spans 13 amino acids. Germline loops: CDR1 SGHRS, CDR2 YFSETQ. CDR3: CASSLQVSGTQYF. The CDR3 DNA follows: TGCGCCAGCAGCCTACAGGTTTCGGGGACCCAGTACTTC.

The J gene is TRBJ2-7, the V gene TRBV12-3 or TRBV12-4; TRBD1 matches 8 bases. The length of the CDR3 is 18 residues. J lost 1 base, V lost 4 bases, and 15 bases had no gene match. CDR3 nucleotides: TGTGCCAGCAGTTCCTCTAGTCATGGGGGGACAGGATCCTACGAGCAGTACTTC. Amino acid sequence: CASSSSSHGGTGSYEQYF.

In this sample, this clonotype turned up a few times. J is TRBJ2-2 and V is TRBV6-5, with TRBD1 matching 9 bases. Trimming removed 5 bases from V and 7 bases from J; junction bases left unmatched: 5. The CDR3 has 14 residues. Germline CDR1 MNHEY, CDR2 SVGAGI. The CDR3 coding sequence is TGTGCCAGCAGTACAGGACAGGGGAGCGGGGAGCTGTTTTTT. The encoded protein is CASSTGQGSGELFF.

V and J are TRBV5-1 and TRBJ2-1; D is ambiguous. This CDR3 is 11 amino acids long. V gave up 3 bases and J gave up 5 bases, with 3 bases separating them. The V gene's germline CDR1 is SGHRS and CDR2 YFSETQ. CDR3 in amino acids: CASSSDNEQFF. In DNA, the CDR3 is TGCGCCAGCAGCTCAGACAATGAGCAGTTCTTC.

J is TRBJ2-5 and V is TRBV2; 10 bases align to TRBD2. The CDR3 extends over 15 amino acids. J lost 5 bases, V lost 5 bases, and 8 bases had no gene match. CDR1 is SNHLY and CDR2 is FYNNEI in the germline V gene. CDR3 amino acids: CASSQTLAGVETQYF. Written as DNA, the CDR3 is TGTGCCAGCAGTCAAACCCTAGCGGGAGTGGAGACCCAGTACTTC.

This chain connects TRBV20-1 to TRBJ2-1; possible D gene TRBD1, 6 bases. The germline V and J ends were trimmed by 4 bases and 5 bases, with 9 bases remaining between them. Germline V gene sequence: CDR1 DFQATT, CDR2 SNEGSKA (reference sequence). This CDR3 region has 12 residues. CDR3 amino acids: CSANRDHNEQFF. CDR3 coding DNA: TGCAGTGCTAACAGGGATCACAATGAGCAGTTCTTC.